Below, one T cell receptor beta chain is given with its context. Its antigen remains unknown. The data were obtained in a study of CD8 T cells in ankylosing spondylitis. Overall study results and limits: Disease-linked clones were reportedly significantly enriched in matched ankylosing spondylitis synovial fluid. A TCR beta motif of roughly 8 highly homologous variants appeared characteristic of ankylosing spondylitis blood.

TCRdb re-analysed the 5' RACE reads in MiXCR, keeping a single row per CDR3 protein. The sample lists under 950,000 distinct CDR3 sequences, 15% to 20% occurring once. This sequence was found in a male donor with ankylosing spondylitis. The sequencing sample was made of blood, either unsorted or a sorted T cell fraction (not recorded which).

The CDR3 region is CASSDTVRAKNIQYF. CDR3 in DNA: TGTGCCAGCAGTGACACAGTAAGAGCCAAAAACATTCAGTACTTC. The rearrangement uses TRBV2 and TRBJ2-4; D gene ambiguous. The CDR3 is 15 residues long. Trimming cost V 3 bases and J 0 bases, with 9 bases left between them. The germline CDR1 and CDR2 sequences are SNHLY and FYNNEI.